What follows are 4 T cell receptor beta chains derived from one specimen sequenced in a study of CD8+CD57+ T cells in acquired aplastic anemia. TCR beta VDJ and CDR3 were profiled, and genomic DNA was the template. TCRdb independently ran MiXCR on the reads; one entry per CDR3 protein. The repertoire holds about 220,000 distinct CDR3 sequences, with around 46% as singletons. Before being chosen for sequencing, patients had shown CD8+CD57+ cell expansion by flow cytometry. Sequenced material: sorted CD4+, CD8+, or CD8+CD57+ T cells (not recorded which) from PBMCs. The receptors shown here come from a human donor with aplastic anemia.

Only one count was recorded for this clonotype. V gene TRBV19 combines with J gene TRBJ1-3, with D possibly TRBD1 on 5 matching bases. This CDR3 comprises 16 residues. V was trimmed by 5 bases and J by 0 bases, leaving 14 bases between them. The germline gives CDR1 LNHDA, CDR2 SQIVND (reference sequence). The CDR3 region has the DNA TGTGCCAGTAGTTTCCGGGACGAAGACTCTGGAAACACCATATATTTT. Its protein is CASSFRDEDSGNTIYF.

This clonotype was seen a single time. The V gene is TRBV20-1, the J gene TRBJ2-1, with D unresolved. Germline CDR1 DFQATT, CDR2 SNEGSKA (reference sequence). The CDR3 is 15 amino acids. V lost 5 bases and J 0 bases, leaving 14 bases between the germline ends. CDR3 loop: CSAPLSGSSYNEQFF. The CDR3 nucleotides are TGCAGTGCTCCCCTTTCGGGCAGCTCCTACAATGAGCAGTTCTTC.

This clonotype was seen many times. The V and J genes are TRBV20-1 and TRBJ2-7, with TRBD1 matching 9 bases. Per the germline V gene, CDR1 is DFQATT and CDR2 is SNEGSKA (reference sequence). Losses at the gene ends were 5 bases for V and 0 bases for J; bases not matched to a gene: 8. The CDR3 runs 15 residues. The CDR3 here is CSACRQGEGSYEQYF. The CDR3, as DNA: TGCAGTGCTTGTCGACAGGGGGAAGGCTCCTACGAGCAGTACTTC.

The chain recombines TRBV15 with TRBJ2-5; D perhaps matches TRBD2 (5 bases). This CDR3 has 14 residues. In germline, CDR1 is LNHNV, CDR2 YYDKDF (reference sequence). V lost 1 base and J 2 bases, leaving 8 bases between the germline ends. CDR3 amino acids: CATSRVGIQETQYF. DNA for the CDR3: TGTGCCACCAGCAGAGTCGGGATTCAAGAGACCCAGTACTTC.